These T cell receptor beta chains were read from a single sample in a study of vaccination effects on CD4 cells after COVID-19. These receptors lack a known antigen. Data came from immunoSEQ multiplex PCR; TCRdb stores just in-frame clones and leaves some out. The table includes some 68,000 clones, about 80% detected once. The specimen comprised CD4+ T cells from PBMCs cultured with HCoV-229E spike peptides, sampled after COVID-19 vaccination. The receptors shown here come from a human donor who received a COVID-19 vaccine. Both conserved end residues are part of each CDR3. The order of the fields is D gene, J gene, V gene, CDR3 length, clone size, CDR3 protein, CDR3 DNA. The D gene is left open where the match is weak. Clone size appears in some rows only: once, few, many, or a class for an expanded clone.

>NA|TRBJ2-1|TRBV5-1|16|once
CASRSWGARTYNEQFF
TGCGCCAGCAGATCGTGGGGGGCTCGGACCTACAATGAGCAGTTCTTC
>NA|TRBJ1-2|TRBV19|14|NA
CASSSDGREVGYTF
TGTGCCAGTAGTTCGGATGGCAGGGAGGTTGGCTACACCTTC
>TRBD1|TRBJ2-5|TRBV5-1|16|NA
CASSYSGTGGEGTQYF
TGCGCCAGCAGTTACTCCGGGACAGGGGGCGAAGGGACCCAGTACTTC
>NA|TRBJ2-2|TRBV18|13|NA
CASSPKGRGELFF
TGTGCCAGCTCACCGAAGGGACGAGGGGAGCTGTTTTTT
>TRBD1|TRBJ1-1|TRBV19|15|NA
CASSMGTGVLTEAFF
TGTGCCAGTAGTATGGGGACAGGGGTTTTGACTGAAGCTTTCTTT
>NA|TRBJ1-5|TRBV5-5|14|few
CASSLWGDNQPQHF
TGTGCCAGCAGCTTGTGGGGGGACAATCAGCCCCAGCATTTT
>TRBD1|TRBJ2-5|TRBV5-1|16|NA
CASSLLPGTVQETQYF
TGCGCCAGCAGCTTGCTTCCCGGGACAGTGCAAGAGACCCAGTACTTC
>TRBD1|TRBJ1-6|TRBV5-1|16|NA
CASSRTPGQNNSPLHF
TGCGCCAGCAGCAGGACTCCGGGACAGAATAATTCACCCCTCCACTTT
>NA|TRBJ1-2|TRBV3-1/TRBV3-2|15|once
CASSQDVRVIYGYTF
TGTGCCAGCAGCCAAGATGTTCGGGTCATCTATGGCTACACCTTC
>NA|TRBJ2-2|TRBV18|15|NA
CASSPGRLNTGELFF
TGTGCCAGCTCACCGGGACGGCTGAACACCGGGGAGCTGTTTTTT
>NA|TRBJ1-5|TRBV2|14|NA
CASRDNYSNQPQHF
TGTGCCAGCCGGGACAACTATAGCAATCAGCCCCAGCATTTT
>NA|TRBJ1-6|TRBV10-3|15|few
CAIRGLKVADSPLHF
TGTGCCATCAGAGGCTTGAAGGTCGCGGATTCACCCCTCCACTTT
>NA|TRBJ1-5|TRBV28|12|few
CASSLRDQPQHF
TGTGCCAGCAGTTTAAGGGATCAGCCCCAGCATTTT
>NA|TRBJ1-4|TRBV6-5|15|NA
CASSYRGVGNEKLFF
TGTGCCAGCAGTTACCGGGGGGTAGGGAATGAAAAACTGTTTTTT
>TRBD1|TRBJ1-6|TRBV6-5|15|NA
CASSYSTGGRSPLHF
TGTGCCAGCAGTTACTCGACAGGGGGCAGGTCACCCCTCCACTTT
>NA|TRBJ1-4|TRBV7-2|14|NA
CASKPGGAREKLFF
TGTGCCAGCAAGCCCGGGGGGGCGCGCGAAAAACTGTTTTTT
>NA|TRBJ2-1|TRBV6-2/TRBV6-3|11|NA
CASSFHEEQFF
TGTGCCAGCAGTTTCCACGAAGAGCAGTTCTTC
>NA|TRBJ1-2|TRBV7-9|12|NA
CASSRGPEGYTF
TGTGCCAGCAGCCGAGGACCGGAAGGCTACACCTTC
>TRBD1|TRBJ1-6|TRBV7-2|14|NA
CASGDRGRISPLHF
TGTGCCAGCGGAGACAGGGGGCGCATTTCACCCCTCCACTTT
>NA|TRBJ2-5|TRBV29-1|12|NA
CSADPAEETQYF
TGCAGCGCCGACCCCGCCGAAGAGACCCAGTACTTC
>NA|TRBJ2-5|TRBV27|15|NA
CASSLLRAGKETQYF
TGTGCCAGCAGTTTACTCAGGGCTGGGAAAGAGACCCAGTACTTC
>TRBD1|TRBJ2-1|TRBV9|17|NA
CASSVGNSDRAYNEQFF
TGTGCCAGCAGCGTCGGCAACTCGGACAGGGCCTACAATGAGCAGTTCTTC
>TRBD2|TRBJ2-5|TRBV5-1|16|NA
CASTRGVAGNRETQYF
TGCGCCAGCACCCGGGGGGTAGCGGGGAATCGAGAGACCCAGTACTTC
>TRBD1|TRBJ2-2|TRBV18|16|NA
CASSPVQGTDTGELFF
TGTGCCAGCTCACCCGTACAGGGGACGGACACCGGGGAGCTGTTTTTT
>NA|TRBJ1-4|TRBV7-9|13|few
CASNDPRGEKLFF
TGTGCCAGCAACGACCCACGGGGCGAAAAACTGTTTTTT
>TRBD2|TRBJ2-6|TRBV14|18|NA
CASSLGGRPFSGANVLTF
TGTGCCAGCAGCCTCGGGGGGAGGCCGTTCTCTGGGGCCAACGTCCTGACTTTC
>TRBD1|TRBJ1-2|TRBV6-5|15|NA
CASSYSSQGARGYTF
TGTGCCAGCAGTTACTCATCACAGGGGGCGCGGGGCTACACCTTC
>TRBD1|TRBJ1-4|TRBV18|15|few
CASSFGTATNEKLFF
TGTGCCAGCTCATTCGGGACAGCAACTAATGAAAAACTGTTTTTT
>NA|TRBJ2-1|TRBV6-2/TRBV6-3|17|NA
CASSYPGGTGSYNEQFF
TGTGCCAGCAGTTACCCCGGGGGAACTGGGTCCTACAATGAGCAGTTCTTC
>TRBD2|TRBJ2-1|TRBV5-1|18|NA
CASSLAMAGGARNNEQFF
TGCGCCAGCAGCTTGGCCATGGCGGGGGGGGCCAGGAACAATGAGCAGTTCTTC
>NA|TRBJ1-4|TRBV10-2|14|NA
CASTTPGSGEKLFF
TGCGCCAGCACTACCCCGGGGAGTGGGGAAAAACTGTTTTTT
>NA|TRBJ2-5|TRBV14|13|NA
CASSQDMGETQYF
TGTGCCAGCAGCCAAGATATGGGAGAGACCCAGTACTTC
>NA|TRBJ2-2|TRBV9|15|NA
CASGGDAQNTGELFF
TGTGCCAGCGGAGGGGACGCACAGAACACCGGGGAGCTGTTTTTT
>NA|TRBJ1-4|TRBV4-3|17|NA
CASSQGTGSYTNEKLFF
TGCGCCAGCAGCCAAGGCACAGGGAGCTACACTAATGAAAAACTGTTTTTT
>NA|TRBJ1-2|TRBV6-5|12|NA
CASTRDSYGYTF
TGTGCCAGCACCAGGGACTCCTATGGCTACACCTTC
>TRBD2|TRBJ2-1|TRBV5-1|14|NA
CASNLSTSEGEQFF
TGCGCCAGCAACTTGTCCACTAGCGAGGGTGAGCAGTTCTTC